One sample yielded the 19 T cell receptor beta chains listed below, sequenced in a study of T cell changes during pregnancy in multiple sclerosis. Method: immunoSEQ multiplex PCR; TCRdb's copy keeps in-frame clones and lacks some. In the table there are about 59,000 clones, around 93% of which are singletons. The starting material was peripheral blood, obtained in the first trimester of pregnancy. The source of these receptors is a female donor with multiple sclerosis, enrolled in a pregnancy study.

This rearrangement joins TRBV5-1 to TRBJ1-1; the D gene is possibly TRBD1 (6 bases). This CDR3 spans 16 amino acids. The V and J ends lost 1 base and 0 bases respectively, with 13 bases between them. Germline CDR1 SGHRS, CDR2 YFSETQ. CDR3 nucleotide sequence: TGCGCCAGCAGCTTGCGGCCAGGGGCCCTGAACACTGAAGCTTTCTTT. As protein: CASSLRPGALNTEAFF.

With regard to this clone: This sample also contains other DNA sequences that code for the same CDR3. The CDR3 nucleotides are TGTGCCAGCAGCTTAACAGGGGAGAACACCGGGGAGCTGTTTTTT. Amino acid sequence: CASSLTGENTGELFF. J is TRBJ2-2 and V is TRBV7-9; TRBD1 aligns across 7 bases. V shed 2 bases, J shed 1 base, and the junction held 1 base outside the gene matches. The CDR3 extends over 15 amino acids. Germline lookup yields CDR1 SEHNR and CDR2 FQNEAQ (reference sequence).

This clone showed up just once. This same CDR3 is encoded by further DNA sequences in the sample. The chain uses TRBV7-2 and TRBJ2-5; 11 bases are shared with TRBD2. CDR3 length: 16 residues. Germline V lookup: CDR1 SGHTA, CDR2 FQGNSA. The J segment lost 1 base and the V segment lost 1 base, leaving 2 bases of the junction unmatched. The CDR3 coding sequence is TGTGCCAGCAGCTTAGGGCTAGCGGGAGGCCAAGAGACCCAGTACTTC. Encoded protein: CASSLGLAGGQETQYF.

The chain uses TRBV11-2 and TRBJ2-7; D is undetermined. This CDR3 region has 13 residues. In germline, CDR1 is SGHAT, CDR2 FQNNGV. Between the trimmed V and J ends, which lost 6 bases and 6 bases, there was a span of 15 bases. The CDR3 region is CASSLSAVGEQYF. In nucleotides, the CDR3 is TGTGCCAGCAGTCTATCCGCGGTGGGCGAGCAGTACTTC. The entire variable domain, with the rest obtained from reference TRBV11-2 and TRBJ2-7, is as follows: EAGVAQSPRYKIIEKRQSVAFWCNPISGHATLYWYQQILGQGPKLLIQFQNNGVVDDSQLPKDRFSAERLKGVDSTLKIQPAKLEDSAVYLCASSLSAVGEQYFGPGTRLTVT.

The chain is built from TRBV19 and TRBJ2-5, with D hard to call. Germline V gene data show CDR1 as LNHDA and CDR2 as SQIVND (reference sequence). V dropped 11 bases and J dropped 4 bases, with 8 bases sitting between them. This CDR3 region has 10 residues. The CDR3 sequence: CASSGETQYF. DNA of the CDR3: TGTGCCTCCTCCGGAGAGACCCAGTACTTC.

V gene TRBV4-3 combines with J gene TRBJ1-1; 8 bases fit TRBD1. CDR1 is LGHNA and CDR2 is YSLEER in the germline V gene. The junction had 3 bases not matched to a gene; V was cut back by 4 bases and J by 5 bases. The CDR3 consists of 13 residues. Here the CDR3 reads CASSPTGATEAFF. CDR3 in DNA: TGCGCCAGCAGCCCGACAGGGGCGACTGAAGCTTTCTTT.

Only one count was recorded for this clone. The chain recombines TRBV29-1 with TRBJ2-7, with 8 bases aligning to TRBD1. V gave up 2 bases and J gave up 5 bases; unmatched junction bases: 11. Germline V lookup: CDR1 SQVTM, CDR2 ANQGSEA. The CDR3 totals 15 residues. As DNA, the CDR3 is TGCAGCGTTGAATTGGGCAGGGGGCGAAAAGACGAGCAGTACTTC. Its protein product is CSVELGRGRKDEQYF.

This sequence joins TRBV6-5 and TRBJ1-3; D gene unclear. The CDR3 length is 15 residues. Germline V gene data show CDR1 as MNHEY and CDR2 as SVGAGI. The V gene lost 5 bases and the J gene lost 1 base, with 12 bases spanning the gap. The CDR3 DNA reads TGTGCCAGCAGTAACGCGGGGATTTCTGGAAACACCATATATTTT. It specifies CASSNAGISGNTIYF.

V and J are TRBV27 and TRBJ1-1; 11 bases are shared with TRBD1. The germline CDR1 and CDR2 sequences are MNHEY and SMNVEV (reference sequence). The CDR3 contains 15 residues. J was trimmed by 3 bases and V by 8 bases; bases with no gene match: 8. The CDR3 DNA reads as TGTGCCAGCTCAGGACAGGGGGCGCGTGACACTGAAGCTTTCTTT. It encodes CASSGQGARDTEAFF.

V and J are TRBV5-1 and TRBJ2-2; D possibly corresponds to TRBD1 (5 bases). Germline CDR1 SGHRS, CDR2 YFSETQ. V lost 0 bases to trimming and J lost 0 bases, with 6 bases between them. The CDR3 runs 15 residues. The CDR3 sequence is CASSLETANTGELFF. Written as DNA, the CDR3 is TGCGCCAGCAGCTTGGAGACAGCGAACACCGGGGAGCTGTTTTTT.

The V call is TRBV29-1, the J call TRBJ1-1; D is perhaps TRBD1 (6 bases). The CDR3 sequence is 13 residues long. Trimming took 4 bases from V and 7 from J, leaving 16 bases between them. Germline CDR1 is SQVTM and CDR2 is ANQGSEA. CDR3 in DNA: TGCAGCGTTGTAACTGGGGGCGTTGATGAAGCTTTCTTT. It specifies CSVVTGGVDEAFF.

The chain's CDR3 is CATRAEDREVTEAFF. The CDR3 coding sequence is TGTGCCACCCGAGCCGAAGACAGGGAAGTAACTGAAGCTTTCTTT. The chain uses TRBV15 and TRBJ1-1; 7 nucleotides match TRBD1. The V gene's germline CDR1 is LNHNV and CDR2 YYDKDF (reference sequence). The CDR3 has 15 residues. V shed 8 bases and J 5 bases; nucleotides not matched to a gene: 14.

This sequence joins TRBV10-3 and TRBJ2-1; D is possibly TRBD2 (5 bases). With 0 bases removed from V and 7 bases from J, the gap between germline ends came to 13 bases. Germline CDR1 and CDR2: ENHRY and SYGVKD. The CDR3 runs to 15 residues. The CDR3 sequence: CAISESSGSRNEQFF. CDR3 in DNA: TGTGCCATCAGTGAGTCGAGTGGGAGTCGGAATGAGCAGTTCTTC.

The rearrangement joins TRBV18 to TRBJ2-3; D is perhaps TRBD2 (6 bases). There are 13 residues in the CDR3. Germline CDR1 KGHSH, CDR2 LQKENI. The ends were cut back, 6 bases at V and 2 bases at J, with 9 bases in the middle. The CDR3 DNA is TGTGCCAGCTCCCTGGGACTCACAGATACGCAGTATTTT. Its protein is CASSLGLTDTQYF.

The genes are TRBV10-3 and TRBJ2-1; 8 bases align to TRBD2. CDR1 and CDR2 from the germline V gene are ENHRY and SYGVKD. Trimming at V came to 9 bases and at J to 6 bases, leaving 7 bases not matched to a gene. The CDR3 is 13 residues long. CDR3 nucleotide sequence: TGTGCCATGGGACTAGATTCTTTCAATGAGCAGTTCTTC. This codes for CAMGLDSFNEQFF.

There are a few counts of this clone. The rearrangement joins TRBV19 to TRBJ1-2; 7 bases map to TRBD1. In germline, CDR1 is LNHDA, CDR2 SQIVND (reference sequence). There are 14 residues in the CDR3. V was clipped by 1 base and J by 4 bases; unmatched bases: 3. CDR3 in amino acids: CASSIVSGGYGYTF. DNA for the CDR3: TGTGCCAGTAGTATAGTTTCAGGGGGCTATGGCTACACCTTC.

The chain links TRBV19 to TRBJ2-1; TRBD2 might be the D (6 bases). Germline loops: CDR1 LNHDA, CDR2 SQIVND (reference sequence). Trimming removed 5 bases from V and 3 bases from J, with 14 bases in between. CDR3 length: 15 amino acids. The CDR3 region is CASSPRTTFYNEQFF. CDR3 coding DNA: TGTGCCAGTAGTCCAAGGACTACATTCTACAATGAGCAGTTCTTC.

This chain links TRBV5-6 with TRBJ2-7; D ambiguous. Trimming stripped 1 base from V and 2 bases from J, with 10 bases between. The length of the CDR3 is 14 residues. The germline CDR1 and CDR2 sequences are SGHDT and YYEEEE. CDR3: CASSLRGYTYEQYF. CDR3 nucleotide sequence: TGTGCCAGCAGCTTGCGAGGATACACCTACGAGCAGTACTTC. Full variable domain (outside the CDR3, taken from reference TRBV5-6 and TRBJ2-7): DAGVTQSPTHLIKTRGQQVTLRCSPKSGHDTVSWYQQALGQGPQFIFQYYEEEERQRGNFPDRFSGHQFPNYSSELNVNALLLGDSALYLCASSLRGYTYEQYFGPGTRLTVT.

The V and J genes are TRBV7-2 and TRBJ2-7, with a weak D call TRBD1 (6 bases). Trimming stripped 6 bases from V and 0 bases from J, with 15 bases between. The CDR3 has 15 amino acids. In germline, CDR1 is SGHTA, CDR2 FQGNSA. For the CDR3, the DNA is TGTGCCAGCAGTTCCGGGACACCGAGCTCCTACGAGCAGTACTTC. Protein: CASSSGTPSSYEQYF. Together with reference TRBV7-2 and TRBJ2-7, the CDR3 gives the full variable domain: GAGVSQSPSNKVTEKGKDVELRCDPISGHTALYWYRQSLGQGLEFLIYFQGNSAPDKSGLPSDRFSAERTGGSVSTLTIQRTQQEDSAVYLCASSSGTPSSYEQYFGPGTRLTVT.